The present T cell receptor beta chain was sequenced within a study of T cell repertoires in cytomegalovirus infection. There are many counts of this clonotype. The antigen remains unidentified. TCRdb re-analysed the reads in MiXCR, keeping a single row per CDR3 protein. The data show about 770,000 distinct CDR3 sequences, about 27% seen once. Germline lookup yields CDR1 SGHVS and CDR2 FNYEAQ. The CDR3 has 13 residues. Deletions cut 0 bases from V and 5 bases from J, with 8 bases between. This receptor was identified in a human donor in good health (CMV status not recorded). Some clones in this sample may be carry-over from other donors' samples. The J gene is TRBJ2-7, the V gene TRBV7-6, with no clear D. This material consisted of cultured CD8+ T cells from PBMCs, taken from culture after CMV antigen stimulation. The CDR3 DNA reads as TGTGCCAGCAGCTTAGCTCCCACGGACGAGCAGTACGTC. Translation gives CASSLAPTDEQYV.